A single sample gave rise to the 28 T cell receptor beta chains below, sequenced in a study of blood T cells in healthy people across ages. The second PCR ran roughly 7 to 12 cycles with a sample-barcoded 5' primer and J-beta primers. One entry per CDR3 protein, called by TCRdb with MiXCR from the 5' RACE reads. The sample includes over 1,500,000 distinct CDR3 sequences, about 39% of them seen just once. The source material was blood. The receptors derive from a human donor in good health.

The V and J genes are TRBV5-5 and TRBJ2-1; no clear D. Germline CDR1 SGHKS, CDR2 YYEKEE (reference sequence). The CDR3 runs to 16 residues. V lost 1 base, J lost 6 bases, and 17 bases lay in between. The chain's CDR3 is CASSLWPPQGLNEQFF. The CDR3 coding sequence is TGTGCCAGCAGCTTGTGGCCCCCCCAAGGCCTCAATGAGCAGTTCTTC.

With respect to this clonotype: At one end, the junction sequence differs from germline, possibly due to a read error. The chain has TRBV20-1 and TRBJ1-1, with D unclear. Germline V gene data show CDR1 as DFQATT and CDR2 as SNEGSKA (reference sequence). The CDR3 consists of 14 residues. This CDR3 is CSARDFLGNTEVFF. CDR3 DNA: TGCAGTGCTAGAGATTTCCTGGGGAACACTGAAGTTTTCTTT.

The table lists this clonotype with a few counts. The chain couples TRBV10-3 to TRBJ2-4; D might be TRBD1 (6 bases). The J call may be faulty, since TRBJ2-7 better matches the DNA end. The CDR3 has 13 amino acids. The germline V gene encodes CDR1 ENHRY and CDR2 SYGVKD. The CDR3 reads CAISPEGVYEQYF. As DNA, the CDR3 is TGTGCCATCAGTCCCGAGGGGGTGTACGAGCAGTACTTC.

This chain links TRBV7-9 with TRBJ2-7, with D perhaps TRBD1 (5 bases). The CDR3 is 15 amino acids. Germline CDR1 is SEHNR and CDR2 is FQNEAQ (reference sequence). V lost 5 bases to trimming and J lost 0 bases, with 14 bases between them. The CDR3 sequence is CASSRPDRSSYEQYF. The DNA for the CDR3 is TGTGCCAGCAGCAGACCCGACAGAAGCTCCTACGAGCAGTACTTC.

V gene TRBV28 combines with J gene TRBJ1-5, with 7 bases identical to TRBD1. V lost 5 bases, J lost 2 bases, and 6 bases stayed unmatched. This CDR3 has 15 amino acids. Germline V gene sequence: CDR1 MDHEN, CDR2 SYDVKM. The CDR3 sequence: CASSTAGTGNQPQHF. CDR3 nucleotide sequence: TGTGCCAGCAGTACCGCCGGGACAGGCAATCAGCCCCAGCATTTT.

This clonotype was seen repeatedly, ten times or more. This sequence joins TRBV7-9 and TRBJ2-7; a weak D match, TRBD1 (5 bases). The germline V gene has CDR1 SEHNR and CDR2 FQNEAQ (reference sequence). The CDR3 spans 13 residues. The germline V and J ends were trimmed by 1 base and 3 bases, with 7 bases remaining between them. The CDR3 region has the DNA TGTGCCAGCAGCTTAGGGACAAACTACGAGCAGTACTTC. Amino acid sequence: CASSLGTNYEQYF.

CDR3: CAISSRGAKVETEAFF. The CDR3, as DNA: TGTGCCATCAGCTCCAGGGGGGCGAAGGTGGAGACTGAAGCTTTCTTT. This chain joins TRBV10-3 and TRBJ1-1, with 7 bases matching TRBD1. The CDR3 has 16 residues. Germline lookup yields CDR1 ENHRY and CDR2 SYGVKD. V trimming: 6 bases; J trimming: 5 bases; junction bases outside the gene matches: 15.

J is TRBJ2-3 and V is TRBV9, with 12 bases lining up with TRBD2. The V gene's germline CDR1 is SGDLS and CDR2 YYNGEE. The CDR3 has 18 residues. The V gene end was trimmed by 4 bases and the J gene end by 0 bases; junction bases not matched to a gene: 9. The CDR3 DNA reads TGTGCCAGCAGCAAGACTAGCGGGGGAACGCCTAGCACAGATACGCAGTATTTT. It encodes CASSKTSGGTPSTDTQYF.

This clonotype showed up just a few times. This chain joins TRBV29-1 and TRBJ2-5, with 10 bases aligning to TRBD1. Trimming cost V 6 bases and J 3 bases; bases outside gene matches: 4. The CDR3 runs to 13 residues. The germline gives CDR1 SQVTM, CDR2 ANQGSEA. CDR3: CSVTGTGEETQYF. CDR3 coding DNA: TGCAGCGTGACCGGGACAGGGGAAGAGACCCAGTACTTC.

The CDR3 region has the DNA TGTGCCAGCGGACACAGGGTCTCTGAAGCTTTCTTT. Translation: CASGHRVSEAFF. This chain links TRBV12-3 or TRBV12-4 with TRBJ1-1; TRBD1 might be the D (6 bases). This CDR3 spans 12 amino acids. V shed 8 bases and J shed 6 bases, with 13 bases lying between them.

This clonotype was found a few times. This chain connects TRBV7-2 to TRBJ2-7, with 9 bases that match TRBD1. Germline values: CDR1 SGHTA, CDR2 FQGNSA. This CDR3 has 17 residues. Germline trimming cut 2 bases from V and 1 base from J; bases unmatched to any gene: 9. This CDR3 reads CASSLRGGQGMSYEQYF. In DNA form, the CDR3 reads TGTGCCAGCAGCTTACGTGGCGGACAGGGGATGTCCTACGAGCAGTACTTC.

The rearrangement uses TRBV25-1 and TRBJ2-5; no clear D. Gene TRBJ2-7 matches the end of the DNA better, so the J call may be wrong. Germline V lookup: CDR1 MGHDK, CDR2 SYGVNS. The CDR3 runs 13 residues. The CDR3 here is CASSYTGLREQYF. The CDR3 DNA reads TGTGCCAGCAGTTACACGGGTTTGCGCGAGCAGTACTTC.

CDR3 in amino acids: CSVADSVALLEFF. The CDR3 coding sequence is TGCAGCGTTGCCGACTCCGTGGCCCTTTTGGAGTTCTTC. The V gene is TRBV29-1, the J gene TRBJ2-1, with D uncertain. V was pared by 4 bases and J by 14 bases, with 21 bases between. Germline V gene lookup returns CDR1 SQVTM and CDR2 ANQGSEA. There are 13 residues in the CDR3.

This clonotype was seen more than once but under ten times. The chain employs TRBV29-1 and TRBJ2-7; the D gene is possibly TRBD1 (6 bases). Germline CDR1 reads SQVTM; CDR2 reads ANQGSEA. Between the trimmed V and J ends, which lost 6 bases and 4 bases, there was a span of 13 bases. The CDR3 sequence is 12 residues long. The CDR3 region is CSVYRDPYEQYF. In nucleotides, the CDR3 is TGCAGCGTCTACAGGGATCCTTACGAGCAGTACTTC.

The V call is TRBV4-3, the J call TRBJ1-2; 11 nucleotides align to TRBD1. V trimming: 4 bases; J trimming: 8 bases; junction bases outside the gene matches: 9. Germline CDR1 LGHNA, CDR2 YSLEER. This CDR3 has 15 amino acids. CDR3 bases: TGCGCCAGCAGCCGCTATGGACAGGGGGCTGAGGGCTACACCTTC. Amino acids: CASSRYGQGAEGYTF.

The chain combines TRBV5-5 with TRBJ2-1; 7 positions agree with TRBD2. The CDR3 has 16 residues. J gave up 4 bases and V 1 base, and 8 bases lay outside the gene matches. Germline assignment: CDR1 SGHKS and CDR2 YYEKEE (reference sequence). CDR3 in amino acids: CASSLSLTGGYNEQFF. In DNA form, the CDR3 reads TGTGCCAGCAGCTTGTCACTAACGGGGGGTTACAATGAGCAGTTCTTC. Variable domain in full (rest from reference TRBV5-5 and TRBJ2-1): DAGVTQSPTHLIKTRGQQVTLRCSPISGHKSVSWYQQVLGQGPQFIFQYYEKEERGRGNFPDRFSARQFPNYSSELNVNALLLGDSALYLCASSLSLTGGYNEQFFGPGTRLTVL.

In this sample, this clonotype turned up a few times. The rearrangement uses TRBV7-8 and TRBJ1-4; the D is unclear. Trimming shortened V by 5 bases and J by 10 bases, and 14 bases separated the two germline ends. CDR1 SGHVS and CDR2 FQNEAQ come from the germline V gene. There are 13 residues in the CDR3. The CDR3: CASSPGLAGKLFF. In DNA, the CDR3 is TGTGCCAGCAGCCCCGGTCTTGCGGGAAAACTGTTTTTT.

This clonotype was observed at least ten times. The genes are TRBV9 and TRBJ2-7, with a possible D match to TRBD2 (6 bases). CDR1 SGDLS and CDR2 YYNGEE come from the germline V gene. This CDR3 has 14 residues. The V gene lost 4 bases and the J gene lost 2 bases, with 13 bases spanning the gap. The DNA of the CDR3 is TGTGCCAGCAGCATCGGAGGGCCCACCTACGAGCAGTACTTC. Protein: CASSIGGPTYEQYF.

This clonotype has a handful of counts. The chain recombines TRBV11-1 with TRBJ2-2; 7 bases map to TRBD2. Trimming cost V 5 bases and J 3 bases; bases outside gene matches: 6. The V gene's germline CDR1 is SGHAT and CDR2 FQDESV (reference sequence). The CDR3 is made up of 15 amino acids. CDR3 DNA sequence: TGTGCCAGCAGCACCTTCCGGGGGGACACCGGGGAGCTGTTTTTT. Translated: CASSTFRGDTGELFF. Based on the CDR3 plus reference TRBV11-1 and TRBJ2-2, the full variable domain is EAEVAQSPRYKITEKSQAVAFWCDPISGHATLYWYRQILGQGPELLVQFQDESVVDDSQLPKDRFSAERLKGVDSTLKIQPAELGDSAMYLCASSTFRGDTGELFFGEGSRLTVL.

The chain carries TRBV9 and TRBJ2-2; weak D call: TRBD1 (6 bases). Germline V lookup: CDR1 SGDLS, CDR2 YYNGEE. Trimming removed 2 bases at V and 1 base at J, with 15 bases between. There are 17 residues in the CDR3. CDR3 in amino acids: CASSVSGVPENTGELFF. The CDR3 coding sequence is TGTGCCAGCAGCGTGTCAGGGGTCCCAGAGAACACCGGGGAGCTGTTTTTT.

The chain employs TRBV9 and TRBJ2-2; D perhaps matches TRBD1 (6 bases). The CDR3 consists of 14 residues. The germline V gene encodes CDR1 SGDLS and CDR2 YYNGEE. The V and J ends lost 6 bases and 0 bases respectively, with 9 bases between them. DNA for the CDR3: TGTGCCAGCACAGGGGACGCGAACACCGGGGAGCTGTTTTTT. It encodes CASTGDANTGELFF.

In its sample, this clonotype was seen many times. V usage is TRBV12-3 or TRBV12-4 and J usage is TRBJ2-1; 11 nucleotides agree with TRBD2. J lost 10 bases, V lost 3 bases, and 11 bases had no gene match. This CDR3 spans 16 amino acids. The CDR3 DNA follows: TGTGCCAGCAGTTTGTCGGGGCTAGCGGGGGGCAGCGAGCAGTTCTTC. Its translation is CASSLSGLAGGSEQFF.

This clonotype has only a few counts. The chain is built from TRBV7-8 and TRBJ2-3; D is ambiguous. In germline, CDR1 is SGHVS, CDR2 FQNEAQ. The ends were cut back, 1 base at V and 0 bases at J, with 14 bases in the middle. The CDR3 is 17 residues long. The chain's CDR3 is CASSLGLGGSSTDTQYF. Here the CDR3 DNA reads TGTGCCAGCAGCTTAGGTCTAGGCGGATCTAGCACAGATACGCAGTATTTT.

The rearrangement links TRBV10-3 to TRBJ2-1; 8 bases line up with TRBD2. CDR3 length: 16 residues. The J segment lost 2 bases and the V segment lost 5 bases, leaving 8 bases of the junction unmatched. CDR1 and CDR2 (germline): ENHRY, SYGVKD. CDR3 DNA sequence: TGTGCCATCAGTCCTGTCCGAGCGGGGGCCTACAATGAGCAGTTCTTC. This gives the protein CAISPVRAGAYNEQFF.

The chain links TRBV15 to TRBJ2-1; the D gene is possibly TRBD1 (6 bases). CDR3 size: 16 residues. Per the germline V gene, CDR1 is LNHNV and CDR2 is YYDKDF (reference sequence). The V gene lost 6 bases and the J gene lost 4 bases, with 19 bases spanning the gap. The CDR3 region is CATSWGPTLLYNEQFF. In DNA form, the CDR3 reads TGTGCCACCAGTTGGGGGCCCACCCTCCTATACAATGAGCAGTTCTTC.

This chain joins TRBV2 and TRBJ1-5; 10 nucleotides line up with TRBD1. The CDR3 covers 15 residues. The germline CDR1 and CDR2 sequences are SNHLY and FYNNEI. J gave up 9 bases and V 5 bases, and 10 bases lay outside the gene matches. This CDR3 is CASSRTGGASGPQHF. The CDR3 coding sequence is TGTGCCAGCAGTCGGACAGGGGGGGCCTCTGGGCCCCAGCATTTT. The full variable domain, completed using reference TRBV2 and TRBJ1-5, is EPEVTQTPSHQVTQMGQEVILRCVPISNHLYFYWYRQILGQKVEFLVSFYNNEISEKSEIFDDQFSVERPDGSNFTLKIRSTKLEDSAMYFCASSRTGGASGPQHFGDGTRLSIL.

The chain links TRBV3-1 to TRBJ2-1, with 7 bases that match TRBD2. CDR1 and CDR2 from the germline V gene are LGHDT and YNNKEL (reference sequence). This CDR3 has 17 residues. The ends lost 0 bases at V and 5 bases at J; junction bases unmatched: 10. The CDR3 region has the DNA TGTGCCAGCAGCCAAGATACGGCGGGGGTTTGGGACAATGAGCAGTTCTTC. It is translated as CASSQDTAGVWDNEQFF.

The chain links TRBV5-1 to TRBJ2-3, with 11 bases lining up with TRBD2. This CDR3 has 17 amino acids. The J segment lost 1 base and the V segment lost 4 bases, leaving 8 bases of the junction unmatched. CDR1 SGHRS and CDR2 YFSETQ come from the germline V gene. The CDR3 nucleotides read TGCGCCAGCAGCCCCCGACTAGCGGGGACGGGCACAGATACGCAGTATTTT. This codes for CASSPRLAGTGTDTQYF.